The 9 T cell receptor beta chains below all came from one sample that was sequenced in a study of cytomegalovirus exposure and HLA in healthy donors. Primers included in the PCR were 60 Vbeta and 13 Jbeta primers. Sequencing used immunoSEQ multiplex PCR; TCRdb keeps in-frame clones, though not all of them. The data show 150,000 or so clones, 65% to 85% seen once. Input material: PBMCs. These receptors originate from a male donor in good health and CMV-seropositive.

This clone was counted once. The rearrangement links TRBV7-6 to TRBJ2-1, with 10 bases matching TRBD1. The V gene's germline CDR1 is SGHVS and CDR2 FNYEAQ. The J segment lost 5 bases and the V segment lost 5 bases, leaving 9 bases of the junction unmatched. This CDR3 region has 16 residues. This CDR3 is CASSDDRGLFDNEQFF. CDR3 in DNA: TGTGCCAGCAGCGACGACAGGGGGCTTTTTGACAATGAGCAGTTCTTC.

This clone was seen more than once but under ten times. V usage is TRBV6-5 and J usage is TRBJ2-7, with 11 bases lining up with TRBD2. Unmatched junction bases numbered 3, after V lost 6 bases and J lost 2 bases. CDR3 length: 14 residues. Germline values: CDR1 MNHEY, CDR2 SVGAGI. CDR3 residues: CASRGSGRAYEQYF. The CDR3 nucleotides read TGTGCCAGCAGAGGTAGCGGGAGGGCCTACGAGCAGTACTTC.

This chain uses TRBV7-9 with TRBJ2-4; 7 bases fit TRBD2. V shed 4 bases and J 11 bases; nucleotides not matched to a gene: 17. The CDR3 totals 16 residues. CDR1 and CDR2 from the germline V gene are SEHNR and FQNEAQ (reference sequence). The CDR3 is CASSSPTGGSGSVQYF. DNA for the CDR3: TGTGCCAGCAGCTCCCCGACTGGCGGGAGTGGCTCTGTTCAGTACTTC.

The V call is TRBV5-6, the J call TRBJ2-1; D is uncertain. V gave up 0 bases and J gave up 8 bases, with 12 bases separating them. The CDR3 is 14 amino acids. The germline CDR1 and CDR2 sequences are SGHDT and YYEEEE. CDR3 DNA: TGTGCCAGCAGCTTGGGGTCCGTATCGGATGAGCAGTTCTTC. This translates into CASSLGSVSDEQFF.

This sequence joins TRBV18 and TRBJ2-2, with 11 bases matching TRBD1. CDR1 and CDR2 (germline): KGHSH, LQKENI. CDR3 size: 20 residues. After removal of 1 base from V and 7 bases from J, the junction contained 17 bases not matched to a gene. This CDR3 reads CASSPLRFDGQGALIGELFF. CDR3 in DNA: TGTGCCAGCTCACCACTACGCTTCGACGGACAGGGGGCCTTGATCGGGGAGCTGTTTTTT.

The chain uses TRBV5-4 and TRBJ2-3, with 8 bases identical to TRBD2. This CDR3 comprises 16 residues. Germline V lookup: CDR1 SGHNT, CDR2 YYREEE (reference sequence). V was pared by 4 bases and J by 4 bases, with 11 bases of the junction left unmatched. CDR3 DNA sequence: TGTGCCAGCAGCCGAGGGAGCGGGAGCGGACCAGATACGCAGTATTTT. This sequence encodes CASSRGSGSGPDTQYF.

V usage is TRBV29-1 and J usage is TRBJ1-2; D is possibly TRBD1 (5 bases). This CDR3 comprises 15 residues. CDR1 and CDR2 from the germline V gene are SQVTM and ANQGSEA. The V and J ends lost 3 bases and 5 bases respectively, with 19 bases between them. The chain's CDR3 is CSVERRSRAHYGYTF. CDR3 DNA sequence: TGCAGCGTTGAGCGACGGTCCAGGGCCCATTATGGCTACACCTTC.

J is TRBJ1-1 and V is TRBV12-5; D remains ambiguous. CDR3 length: 16 amino acids. Per the germline V gene, CDR1 is LGHNT and CDR2 is FRNRAP. V was trimmed by 0 bases and J by 2 bases, leaving 13 bases between them. The CDR3 is CASGLVRGWENTEAFF. In DNA, the CDR3 is TGTGCTAGTGGTTTGGTACGGGGTTGGGAAAACACTGAAGCTTTCTTT.

This sequence joins TRBV2 and TRBJ2-5; D is uncertain. The closer fit of TRBJ2-7 to the DNA end suggests the J call may be wrong. Germline lookup yields CDR1 SNHLY and CDR2 FYNNEI. CDR3 size: 14 residues. CDR3 nucleotides: TGTGCCAGCAGATTCCGGCCAAGAACTACCGAGCAGTACTTC. Translation: CASRFRPRTTEQYF.